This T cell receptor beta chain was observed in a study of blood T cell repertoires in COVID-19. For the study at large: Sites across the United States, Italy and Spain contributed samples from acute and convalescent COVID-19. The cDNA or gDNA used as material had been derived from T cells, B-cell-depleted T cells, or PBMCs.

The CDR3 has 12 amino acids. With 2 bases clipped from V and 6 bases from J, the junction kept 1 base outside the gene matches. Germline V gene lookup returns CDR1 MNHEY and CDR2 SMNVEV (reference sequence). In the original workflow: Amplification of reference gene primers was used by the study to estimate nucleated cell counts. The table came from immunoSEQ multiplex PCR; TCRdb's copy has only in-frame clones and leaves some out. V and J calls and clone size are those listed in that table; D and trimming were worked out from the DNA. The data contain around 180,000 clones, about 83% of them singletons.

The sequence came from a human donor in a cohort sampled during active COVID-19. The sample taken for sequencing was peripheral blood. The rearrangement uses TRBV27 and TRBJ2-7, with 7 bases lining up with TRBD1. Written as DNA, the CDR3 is TGTGCCAGCAGTTTAGACAGGGTCGAGCAGTACTTC. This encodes CASSLDRVEQYF.